The next 8 T cell receptor beta chains were all read from a single sample in a study of blood T cells in healthy people across ages. The second PCR ran roughly 6 to 11 cycles with a sample-barcoded 5' primer and J-beta primers. TCRdb passed the 5' RACE reads through MiXCR, listing each CDR3 protein once. The table records 700,000 to 950,000 distinct CDR3 sequences, 55% to 75% of them present only once. The sample taken for sequencing was blood. Source of these receptors: a man aged 25 to 45 in good health.

The chain links TRBV10-3 to TRBJ2-5; weak D call: TRBD1 (6 bases). Germline V gene sequence: CDR1 ENHRY, CDR2 SYGVKD. V gave up 8 bases and J gave up 1 base, with 11 bases separating them. This CDR3 spans 13 amino acids. CDR3 DNA: TGTGCCATCGGCAGGGGTTCCCAAGAGACCCAGTACTTC. It codes for CAIGRGSQETQYF.

This clonotype occurred a few times. J is TRBJ2-1 and V is TRBV6-5; TRBD2 aligns across 10 bases. This CDR3 comprises 17 residues. CDR1 is MNHEY, CDR2 SVGAGI, per germline. V shed 0 bases, J shed 8 bases, and the junction held 10 bases outside the gene matches. This CDR3 is CASSYSSGLAGVHEQFF. The CDR3 nucleotides are TGTGCCAGCAGTTACTCATCTGGGCTAGCGGGAGTCCATGAGCAGTTCTTC.

The chain uses TRBV11-3 and TRBJ2-1, with D perhaps matching TRBD1 or TRBD2 (5 bases each). Germline values: CDR1 SGHNT, CDR2 YENEEA. V was cut by 4 bases and J by 6 bases, with 13 bases left in between. The length of the CDR3 is 14 residues. This CDR3 is CASSSPERGNEQFF. CDR3 bases: TGTGCCAGCAGCTCCCCCGAGAGGGGCAATGAGCAGTTCTTC.

Regarding this clonotype: A read error may account for a junction end that differs from germline. The gene calls are TRBV10-3 and TRBJ2-5; 12 bases agree with TRBD2. The CDR3 is 18 residues long. Germline CDR1 ENHRY, CDR2 SYGVKD. The CDR3 sequence is CAVSETRLAGADQETQYF. In nucleotides, the CDR3 is TGTGCCGTCAGTGAGACCCGACTAGCGGGGGCCGACCAAGAGACCCAGTACTTC.

A few counts support this clonotype. CDR3 DNA: TGTGCCAGCAGCTTAGTAGGGGGATCTGGGGCTGGGCAGTTCTTC. It translates to CASSLVGGSGAGQFF. The V call is TRBV11-2, the J call TRBJ2-1, with D possibly matching TRBD1 (6 bases). V lost 1 base and J 12 bases, leaving 19 bases between the germline ends. CDR3 length equals 15 residues. In germline, CDR1 is SGHAT, CDR2 FQNNGV.

The chain joins TRBV29-1 to TRBJ2-2; 9 bases fit TRBD2. The V gene end was trimmed by 7 bases and the J gene end by 4 bases; junction bases not matched to a gene: 7. Germline values: CDR1 SQVTM, CDR2 ANQGSEA. CDR3 length: 14 residues. CDR3 protein: CSAHLAGITGELFF. In DNA form, the CDR3 reads TGCAGCGCCCATCTAGCGGGAATCACCGGGGAGCTGTTTTTT.

This clonotype has more than one count but fewer than ten. V and J are TRBV20-1 and TRBJ2-1; 8 bases match TRBD2. Germline CDR1 and CDR2: DFQATT and SNEGSKA (reference sequence). The CDR3 loop spans 13 amino acids. Trimming removed 3 bases from V and 7 bases from J; junction bases left unmatched: 5. CDR3 bases: TGCAGTGCTAGCGGGAGGGCCGGGAATGAGCAGTTCTTC. Translation: CSASGRAGNEQFF.

The sample holds one count of this clonotype. The chain is built from TRBV9 and TRBJ2-7; 8 bases are shared with TRBD2. TRBJ2-4 matches the DNA end more closely, so the J call is doubtful. Germline CDR1 and CDR2: SGDLS and YYNGEE. CDR3 length: 15 residues. The CDR3 DNA reads as TGTGCCAGCAGCCGACTTGGAGCGGGAGCAAACATTCAGTACTTC. Translation: CASSRLGAGANIQYF.